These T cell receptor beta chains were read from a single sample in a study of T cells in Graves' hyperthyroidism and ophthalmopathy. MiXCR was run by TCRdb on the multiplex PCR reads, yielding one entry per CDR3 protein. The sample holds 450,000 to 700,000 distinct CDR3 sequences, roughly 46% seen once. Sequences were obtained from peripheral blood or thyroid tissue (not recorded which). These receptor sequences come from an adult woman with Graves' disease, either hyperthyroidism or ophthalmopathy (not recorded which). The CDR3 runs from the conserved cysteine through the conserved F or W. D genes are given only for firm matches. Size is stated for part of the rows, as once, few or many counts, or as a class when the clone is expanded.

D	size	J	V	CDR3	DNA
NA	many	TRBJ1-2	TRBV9	CASSETDSYGYTF	TGTGCCAGCAGCGAGACGGACAGCTATGGCTACACCTTC
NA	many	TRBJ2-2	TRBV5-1	CASRQDSANTGELFF	TGCGCCAGCAGGCAAGACTCCGCGAACACCGGGGAGCTGTTTTTT
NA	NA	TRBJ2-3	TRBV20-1	CSARRGFLGDTQYF	TGCAGTGCCAGACGGGGGTTCCTTGGGGATACGCAGTATTTT
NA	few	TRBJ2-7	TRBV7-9	CASSLAQGGETRYF	TGTGCCAGCAGCTTGGCCCAGGGGGGGGAGACCCGGTACTTC
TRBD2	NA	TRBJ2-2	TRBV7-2	CASSLIAGANTGELFF	TGTGCCAGCAGCTTAATTGCGGGGGCGAACACCGGGGAGCTGTTTTTT
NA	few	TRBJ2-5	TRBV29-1	CSVEWGGPGETQYF	TGCAGCGTTGAATGGGGAGGACCTGGAGAGACCCAGTACTTC
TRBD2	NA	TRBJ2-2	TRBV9	CASSVGGEALAGGGTGELFF	TGTGCCAGCAGCGTAGGAGGGGAGGCTCTAGCGGGAGGGGGCACCGGGGAGCTGTTTTTT
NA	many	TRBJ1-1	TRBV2	CASSEATVWTEAFF	TGTGCCAGCAGTGAAGCCACGGTATGGACTGAAGCTTTCTTT
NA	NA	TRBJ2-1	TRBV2	CASRITSSYNEQFF	TGTGCCAGCAGGATAACTAGCTCCTACAATGAGCAGTTCTTC
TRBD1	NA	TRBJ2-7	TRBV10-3	CAIRGQADEQYF	TGTGCCATCCGGGGACAGGCTGACGAGCAGTACTTC
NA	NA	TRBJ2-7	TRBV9	CASSVRGESSYEQYF	TGTGCCAGCAGCGTTCGAGGGGAAAGCTCCTACGAGCAGTACTTC
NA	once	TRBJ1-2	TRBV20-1	CSARSLQRVIVYTF	TGCAGTGCTCGGAGCTTACAGCGAGTTATTGTCTACACCTTC
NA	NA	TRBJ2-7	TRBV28	CASSLGQLLSSYEQYF	TGTGCCAGCAGCCTGGGACAATTGCTCTCCTCCTACGAGCAGTACTTC
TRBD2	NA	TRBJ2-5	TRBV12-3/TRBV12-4	CASRSSGNQETQYF	TGTGCCAGCAGATCTAGCGGGAATCAAGAGACCCAGTACTTC
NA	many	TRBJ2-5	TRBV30	CAWSELAVGQETQYF	TGTGCCTGGAGCGAACTTGCGGTCGGTCAAGAGACCCAGTACTTC
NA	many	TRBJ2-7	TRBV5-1	CASSRTPSGTTSSYEQYF	TGCGCCAGCAGCCGTACCCCTTCCGGGACAACAAGCTCCTACGAGCAGTACTTC